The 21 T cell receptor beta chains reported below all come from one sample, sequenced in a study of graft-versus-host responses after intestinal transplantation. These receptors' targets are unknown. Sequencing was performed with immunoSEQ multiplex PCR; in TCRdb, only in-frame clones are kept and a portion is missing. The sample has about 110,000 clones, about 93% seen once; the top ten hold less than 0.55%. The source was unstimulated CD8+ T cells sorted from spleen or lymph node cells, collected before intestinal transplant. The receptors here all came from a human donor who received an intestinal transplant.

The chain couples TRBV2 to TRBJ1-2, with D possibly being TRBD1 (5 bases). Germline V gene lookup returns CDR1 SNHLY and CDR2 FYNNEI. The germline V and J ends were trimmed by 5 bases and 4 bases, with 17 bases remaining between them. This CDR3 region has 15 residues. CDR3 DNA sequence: TGTGCCAGCAGTTTTACCCCGGGGGAGGGCTATGGCTACACCTTC. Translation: CASSFTPGEGYGYTF.

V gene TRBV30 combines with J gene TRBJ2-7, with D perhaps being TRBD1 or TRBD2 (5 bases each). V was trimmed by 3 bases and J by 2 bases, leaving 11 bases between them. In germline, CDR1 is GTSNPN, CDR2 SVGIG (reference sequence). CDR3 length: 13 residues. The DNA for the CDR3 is TGTGCCTGGAGGGACGGGGCGGCCTACGAGCAGTACTTC. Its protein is CAWRDGAAYEQYF.

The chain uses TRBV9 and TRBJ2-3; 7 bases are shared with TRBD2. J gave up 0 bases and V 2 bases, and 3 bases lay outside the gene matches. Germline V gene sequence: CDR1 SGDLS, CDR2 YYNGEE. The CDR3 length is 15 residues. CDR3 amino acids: CASSVPAGSTDTQYF. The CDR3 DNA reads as TGTGCCAGCAGCGTGCCAGCGGGGAGCACAGATACGCAGTATTTT.

Here the CDR3 reads CASSAGTGSQPQHF. The DNA of the CDR3 is TGCGCCAGCAGTGCCGGGACAGGGAGCCAGCCCCAGCATTTT. V is TRBV10-2 and J is TRBJ1-5; TRBD1 agrees at 9 bases. Germline V gives CDR1 WSHSY, CDR2 SAAADI. The trim removed 4 bases at V and 7 bases at J, leaving 5 bases unmatched. The CDR3 spans 14 residues.

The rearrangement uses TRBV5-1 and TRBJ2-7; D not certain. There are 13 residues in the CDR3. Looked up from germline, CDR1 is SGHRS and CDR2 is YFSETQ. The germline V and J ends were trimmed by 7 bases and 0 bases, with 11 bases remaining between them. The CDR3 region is CASRQGFSYEQYF. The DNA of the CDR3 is TGCGCCAGCCGCCAAGGCTTCTCCTACGAGCAGTACTTC. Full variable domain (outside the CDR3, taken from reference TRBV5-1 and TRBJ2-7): KAGVTQTPRYLIKTRGQQVTLSCSPISGHRSVSWYQQTPGQGLQFLFEYFSETQRNKGNFPGRFSGRQFSNSRSEMNVSTLELGDSALYLCASRQGFSYEQYFGPGTRLTVT.

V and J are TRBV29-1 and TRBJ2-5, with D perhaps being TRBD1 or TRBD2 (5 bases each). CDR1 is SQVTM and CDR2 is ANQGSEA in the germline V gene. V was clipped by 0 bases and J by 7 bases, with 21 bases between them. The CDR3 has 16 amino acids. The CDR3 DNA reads TGCAGCGTTGAAGATGGGGACCTAACGGTACTGAGGACCCAGTACTTC. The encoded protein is CSVEDGDLTVLRTQYF.

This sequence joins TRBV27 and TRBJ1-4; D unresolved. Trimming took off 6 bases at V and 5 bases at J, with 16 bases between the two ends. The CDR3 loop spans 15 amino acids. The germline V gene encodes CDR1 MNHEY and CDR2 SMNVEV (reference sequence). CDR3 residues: CASSPGQSLNEKLFF. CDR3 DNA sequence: TGTGCCAGCAGCCCCGGCCAGTCCTTAAATGAAAAACTGTTTTTT.

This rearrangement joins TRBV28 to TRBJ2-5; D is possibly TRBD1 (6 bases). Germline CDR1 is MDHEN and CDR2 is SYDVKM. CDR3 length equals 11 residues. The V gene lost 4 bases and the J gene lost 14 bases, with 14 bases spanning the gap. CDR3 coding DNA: TGTGCCAGCAGTTCAGAGGGGGAGCCATACTTC. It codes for CASSSEGEPYF.

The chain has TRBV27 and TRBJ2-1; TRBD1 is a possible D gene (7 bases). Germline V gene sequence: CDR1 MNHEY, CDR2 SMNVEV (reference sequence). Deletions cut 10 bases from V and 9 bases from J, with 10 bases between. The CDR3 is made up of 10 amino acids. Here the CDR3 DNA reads TGTGCCACAGGGGGAGGTGAGCAGTTCTTC. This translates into CATGGGEQFF.

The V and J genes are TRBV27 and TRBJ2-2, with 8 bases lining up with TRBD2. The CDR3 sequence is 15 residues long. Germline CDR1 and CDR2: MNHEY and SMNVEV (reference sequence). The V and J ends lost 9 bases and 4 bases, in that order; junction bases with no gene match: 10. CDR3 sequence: CASAFSGSVTGELFF. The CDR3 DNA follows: TGTGCCAGTGCGTTCAGCGGGAGCGTCACCGGGGAGCTGTTTTTT.

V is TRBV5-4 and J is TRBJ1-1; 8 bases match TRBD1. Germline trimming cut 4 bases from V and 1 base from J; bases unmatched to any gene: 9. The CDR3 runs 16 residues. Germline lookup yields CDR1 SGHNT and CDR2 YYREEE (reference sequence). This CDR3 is CASSPDRTGWNTEAFF. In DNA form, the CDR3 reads TGTGCCAGCAGCCCCGACAGGACAGGGTGGAACACTGAAGCTTTCTTT. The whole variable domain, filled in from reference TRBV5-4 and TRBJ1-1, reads ETGVTQSPTHLIKTRGQQVTLRCSSQSGHNTVSWYQQALGQGPQFIFQYYREEENGRGNFPPRFSGLQFPNYSSELNVNALELDDSALYLCASSPDRTGWNTEAFFGQGTRLTVV.

CDR3: CASSQTGTGKLRSNQPQHF. CDR3 DNA sequence: TGCGCCAGCAGTCAAACCGGGACAGGGAAATTACGGAGCAATCAGCCCCAGCATTTT. The chain joins TRBV23-1 to TRBJ1-5; 9 nucleotides agree with TRBD1. TRBV23-1 is an ORF; its function is uncertain. The CDR3 consists of 19 residues. V lost 2 bases, J lost 1 base, and 12 bases stayed unmatched.

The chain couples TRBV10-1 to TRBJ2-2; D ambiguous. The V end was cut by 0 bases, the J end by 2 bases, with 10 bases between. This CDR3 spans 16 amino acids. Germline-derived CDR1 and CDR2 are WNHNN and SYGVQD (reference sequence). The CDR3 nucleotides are TGCGCCAGCAGTGAGTCCCCGGGCCTAAACACCGGGGAGCTGTTTTTT. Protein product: CASSESPGLNTGELFF.

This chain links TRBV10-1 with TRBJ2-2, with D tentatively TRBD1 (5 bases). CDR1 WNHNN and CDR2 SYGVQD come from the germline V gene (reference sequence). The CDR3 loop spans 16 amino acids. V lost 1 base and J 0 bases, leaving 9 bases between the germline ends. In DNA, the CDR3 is TGCGCCAGCAGTGAGTTAGGACACGCGAACACCGGGGAGCTGTTTTTT. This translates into CASSELGHANTGELFF.

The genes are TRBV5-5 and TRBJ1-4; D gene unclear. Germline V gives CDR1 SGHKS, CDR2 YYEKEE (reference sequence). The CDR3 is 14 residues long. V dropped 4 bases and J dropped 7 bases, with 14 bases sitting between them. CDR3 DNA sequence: TGTGCCAGCAGCCTTGGATGGGTGCTTGAAAAACTGTTTTTT. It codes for CASSLGWVLEKLFF.

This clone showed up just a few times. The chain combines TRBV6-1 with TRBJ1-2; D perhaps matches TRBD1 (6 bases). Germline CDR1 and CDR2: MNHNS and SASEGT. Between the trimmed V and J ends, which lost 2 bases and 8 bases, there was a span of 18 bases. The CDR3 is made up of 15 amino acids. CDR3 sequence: CASSELNRDAQGYTF. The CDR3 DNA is TGTGCCAGCAGTGAACTGAACAGGGATGCCCAGGGCTACACCTTC.

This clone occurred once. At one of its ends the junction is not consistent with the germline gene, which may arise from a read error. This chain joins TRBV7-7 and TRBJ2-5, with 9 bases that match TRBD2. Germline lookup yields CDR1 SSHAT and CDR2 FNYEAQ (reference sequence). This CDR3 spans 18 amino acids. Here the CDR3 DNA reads TGTGCTAGCAGTGCGAGTAGGGCGGGAGGGCCGAGGCCCGAGACCCAGTACTTC. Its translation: CASSASRAGGPRPETQYF.

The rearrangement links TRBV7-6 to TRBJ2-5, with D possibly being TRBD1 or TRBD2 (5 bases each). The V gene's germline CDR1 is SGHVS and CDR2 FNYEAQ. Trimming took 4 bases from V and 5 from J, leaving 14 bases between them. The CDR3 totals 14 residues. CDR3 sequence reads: CASSWDPGFETQYF. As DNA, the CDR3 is TGTGCCAGCAGCTGGGACCCGGGGTTCGAGACCCAGTACTTC.

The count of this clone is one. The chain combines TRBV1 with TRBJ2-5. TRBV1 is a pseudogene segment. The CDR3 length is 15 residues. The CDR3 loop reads CTSSHLGQRQETQYF. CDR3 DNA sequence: TGCACCAGCAGCCATTTAGGCCAACGACAAGAGACCCAGTACTTC.

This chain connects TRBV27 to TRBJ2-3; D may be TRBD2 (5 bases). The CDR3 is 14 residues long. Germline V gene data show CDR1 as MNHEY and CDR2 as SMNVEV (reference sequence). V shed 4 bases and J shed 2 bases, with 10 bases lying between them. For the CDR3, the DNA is TGTGCCAGCAGTTCGGACTTTTTCACAGATACGCAGTATTTT. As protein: CASSSDFFTDTQYF.

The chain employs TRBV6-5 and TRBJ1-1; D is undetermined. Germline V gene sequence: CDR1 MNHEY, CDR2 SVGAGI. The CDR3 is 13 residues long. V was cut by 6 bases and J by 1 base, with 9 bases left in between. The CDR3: CASRIGRNTEAFF. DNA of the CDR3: TGTGCCAGCAGAATCGGCAGGAACACTGAAGCTTTCTTT.